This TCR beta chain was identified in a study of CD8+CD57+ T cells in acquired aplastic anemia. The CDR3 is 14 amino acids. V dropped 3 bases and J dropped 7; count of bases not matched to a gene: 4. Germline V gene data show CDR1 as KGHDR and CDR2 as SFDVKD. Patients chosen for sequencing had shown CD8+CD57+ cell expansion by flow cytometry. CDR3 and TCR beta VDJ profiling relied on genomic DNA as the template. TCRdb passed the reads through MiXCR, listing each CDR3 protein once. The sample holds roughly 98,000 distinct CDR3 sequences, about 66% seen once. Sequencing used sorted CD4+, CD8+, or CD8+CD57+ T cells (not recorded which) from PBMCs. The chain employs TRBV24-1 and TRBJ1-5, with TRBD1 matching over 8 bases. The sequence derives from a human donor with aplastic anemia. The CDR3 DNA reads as TGTGCCACCAGTGATACAGGGGGGGGGCAGCCCCAGCATTTT. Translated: CATSDTGGGQPQHF.